This record covers a single T cell receptor beta chain. This entry belongs to a study of graft-versus-host responses after intestinal transplantation. TCRdb's copy holds only in-frame clones and misses some; the assay was immunoSEQ multiplex PCR. The table lists 6,400 or so clones, approximately 89% of them singletons, with more than 4% in the top ten. The TCR comes from a human patient who received an intestinal transplant, so some T cells may come from the graft donor. Specimen: PBMCs, collected 83 days after transplant.

The CDR3, as DNA: TGTGCCAGCAGCTATATAGCAACAAGCAACAAAAGTCGGGCCAACGTCCTGACTTTC. Amino acid sequence: CASSYIATSNKSRANVLTF. The chain recombines TRBV11-2 with TRBJ2-6, with no clear D. V was clipped by 4 bases and J by 5 bases, with 24 bases between them. Germline CDR1 is SGHAT and CDR2 is FQNNGV. The CDR3 is made up of 19 amino acids. Full variable domain (remainder filled in from reference TRBV11-2 and TRBJ2-6): EAGVAQSPRYKIIEKRQSVAFWCNPISGHATLYWYQQILGQGPKLLIQFQNNGVVDDSQLPKDRFSAERLKGVDSTLKIQPAKLEDSAVYLCASSYIATSNKSRANVLTFGAGSRLTVL.